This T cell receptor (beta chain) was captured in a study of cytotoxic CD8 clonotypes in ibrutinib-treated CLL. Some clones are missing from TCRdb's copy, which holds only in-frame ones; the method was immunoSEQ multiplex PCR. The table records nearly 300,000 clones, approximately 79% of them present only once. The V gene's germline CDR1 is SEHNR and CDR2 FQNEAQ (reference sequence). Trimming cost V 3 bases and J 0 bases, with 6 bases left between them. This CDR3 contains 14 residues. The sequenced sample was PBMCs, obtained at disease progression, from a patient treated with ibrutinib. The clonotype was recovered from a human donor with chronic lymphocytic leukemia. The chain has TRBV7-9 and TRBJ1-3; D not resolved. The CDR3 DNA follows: TGTGCCAGCAGCTTGAGGAACTCTGGAAACACCATATATTTT. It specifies CASSLRNSGNTIYF.